Included here is one T cell receptor beta chain sequence, with context. Its target is unknown. Assays were performed on about 100,000 TCR templates per sample. Sequencing was performed with immunoSEQ multiplex PCR; in TCRdb, only in-frame clones are kept and a portion is missing. Of 100,000 or so clones detected, just over 90% appear once; the ten largest clones hold around 0.73%. The source of the sample is a study of siplizumab effects on memory and regulatory T cells. Germline V gives CDR1 SGHNT, CDR2 YENEEA. V was trimmed by 0 bases and J by 4 bases, leaving 5 bases between them. The CDR3 is 13 amino acids. Study-level findings and limits: A small minority of alloreactive clones were mapped to unstimulated subsets. Confirmation was lacking for the suppressive function of proliferating Tregs derived from siplizumab cultures. In controls, 26.9% of mappable alloreactive CD4+ clones were Treg-derived on average, versus about 69% with siplizumab.

The sequencing sample was made of Tregs sorted from blood. V is TRBV11-3 and J is TRBJ2-3; D not resolved. The receptor comes from a human donor in good health. This CDR3 is CASSLDVSDTQYF. CDR3 in DNA: TGTGCCAGCAGCTTAGATGTGTCAGATACGCAGTATTTT. The complete variable domain, with remaining parts taken from reference TRBV11-3 and TRBJ2-3, reads EAGVVQSPRYKIIEKKQPVAFWCNPISGHNTLYWYLQNLGQGPELLIRYENEEAVDDSQLPKDRFSAERLKGVDSTLKIQPAELGDSAVYLCASSLDVSDTQYFGPGTRLTVL.